This T cell receptor beta chain emerged from a study of cytomegalovirus exposure and HLA in healthy donors. The PCR contained 60 Vbeta and 13 Jbeta primers. Using immunoSEQ multiplex PCR, the repertoire was profiled, and TCRdb retains in-frame clones only, with some absent. Here the sample spans 80,000 or so clones, around 79% being singletons. Looked up from germline, CDR1 is MNHNS and CDR2 is SASEGT. There are 20 residues in the CDR3. Trimming took 2 bases from V and 0 from J; bases not matched to a gene: 12. On this clone itself: Its matching antigen is unknown.

Whole-study findings and limits: In a later analysis, several top co-occurrence clusters appeared linked to parvovirus B19, influenza, CMV and Epstein-Barr virus. Data from an earlier analysis indicated that most TCR beta V segments were productive either about 87% or about 30% of the time.

The sequence derives from a man aged 35 to 55 in good health and CMV-seronegative. The specimen sequenced was PBMCs. V usage is TRBV6-1 and J usage is TRBJ2-6; TRBD1 agrees at 8 bases. CDR3: CASSELSGGTGRSGANVLTF. The CDR3 DNA is TGTGCCAGCAGTGAACTTAGTGGCGGGACAGGACGCTCTGGGGCCAACGTCCTGACTTTC.